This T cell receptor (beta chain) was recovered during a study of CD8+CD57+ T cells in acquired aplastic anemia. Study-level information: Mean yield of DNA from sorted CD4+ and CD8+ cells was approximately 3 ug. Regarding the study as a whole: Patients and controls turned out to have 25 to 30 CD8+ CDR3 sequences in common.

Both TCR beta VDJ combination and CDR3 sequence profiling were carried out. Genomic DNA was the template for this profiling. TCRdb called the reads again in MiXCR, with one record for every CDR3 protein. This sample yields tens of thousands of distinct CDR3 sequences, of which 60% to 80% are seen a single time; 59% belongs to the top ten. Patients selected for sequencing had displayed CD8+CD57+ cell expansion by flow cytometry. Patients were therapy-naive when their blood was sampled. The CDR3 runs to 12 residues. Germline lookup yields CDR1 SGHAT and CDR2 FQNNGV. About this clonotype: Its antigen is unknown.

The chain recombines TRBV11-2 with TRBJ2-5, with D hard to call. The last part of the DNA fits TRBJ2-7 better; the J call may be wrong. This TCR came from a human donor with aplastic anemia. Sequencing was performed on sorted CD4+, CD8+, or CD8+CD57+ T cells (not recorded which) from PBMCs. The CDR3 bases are TGTGCCAGCAGCCTACTTAATGGCGAGCAGTACTTC. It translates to CASSLLNGEQYF.